This T cell receptor beta chain was sequenced for a study of blood T cell repertoires in COVID-19 (dated by TCRdb to 2019 to 2021). Broadly, across the study: Collaborator samples came from the United States, Italy and Spain and covered acute and convalescent phases of COVID-19. The sample metadata nearly always contained a de-identified subject ID, COVID-19 status, age in years and sex. The prospective study material was composed of cDNA or gDNA derived from T cells, B-cell-depleted T cells, or PBMCs. The dataset comprised deeply sampled blood TCRbeta repertoires from subjects exposed to, actively infected with, or recovered from COVID-19. Samples came from the ongoing ImmuneRACE study (first 160 participants) plus 1,254 subjects from 6 global collaborators. Where HLA class I and class II types were available, the types were taken from metadata supplied by the sample provider, not from assay-based typing. A freely available public database, intended as a resource for researchers studying the immune response to SARS-CoV-2, is where the repertoires were released.

The collaborating institutions used their own protocols to collect whole blood in K2EDTA tubes. For TCRbeta analysis, collaborators shipped samples in one of three forms: frozen whole blood, isolated PBMCs, or DNA extracted from either of those sample types. Concerning this clone: No cognate antigen has been identified for it. No base qualities exist here, and no much larger clone lies one base off it.

The immunoSEQ Assay, a bias-controlled multiplex PCR, was used to amplify TCRbeta CDR3 regions from genomic DNA. For the original study's pipeline: Nucleated cell counts per sample were estimated from amplification of reference gene primers within the assay. To quantify the absolute abundance of each unique TCRbeta CDR3 rearrangement, sequence reads were collapsed and filtered. For each sample, productive Simpson clonality was calculated by taking the square root of Simpson's diversity index across productive rearrangements. As stored in TCRdb, this immuneACCESS dataset retains in-frame rearrangements with V and J assigned. A fraction of the clones does not appear; measured against another copy, unresolved V genes explain less than half of the discrepancy, and the remainder lacks a known reason. That table supplies the V and J calls and clone size; D and trimming were determined from the DNA. The sample table shows some 120,000 clones, and more than 85% are seen once. 15% to 20% of the sample lies in the top ten.

Study-level results and caveats: The amount of clinical and demographic metadata varied by source and participant and was provided uncurated.

The receptor was derived from a human donor with acute or convalescent COVID-19. The donor label of this sample is uncertain. What was sequenced was peripheral blood.

The CDR3 protein: CASRGEVGTEAFF. DNA sequence: TGTGCCAGCAGGGGAGAAGTCGGGACTGAAGCTTTCTTT. The V gene is TRBV27 and the J gene is TRBJ1-1; the D segment cannot be called with confidence. V and J are truncated by 6 bases and 5 bases respectively, leaving an intervening sequence of 13 bases. From the cysteine up to the phenylalanine, the CDR3 has a length of 13 residues. Solely the CDR3 DNA is kept, with 39 bases framed from the first base. CDR1 and CDR2 (MNHEY, SMNVEV) derive from the germline V gene (reference sequence).